What follows is one T cell receptor beta chain and its context. The antigen is unknown. The data were taken from a study of cytomegalovirus exposure and HLA in healthy donors. Study findings and constraints: In an earlier analysis, most TCR beta V segments were productive about 87% or about 30% of the time.

The germline gives CDR1 SGHAT, CDR2 FQNNGV. The ends lost 1 base at V and 7 bases at J; junction bases unmatched: 5. CDR3 length: 15 amino acids. The PCR used 60 Vbeta and 13 Jbeta primers. Data came from immunoSEQ multiplex PCR; TCRdb stores just in-frame clones and leaves some out. Here the sample spans 150,000 to 200,000 clones, 70% to 90% being singletons. Sequencing was done on a sample of PBMCs. The chain recombines TRBV11-2 with TRBJ2-2; 8 bases align to TRBD1. This clonotype was obtained from a young man in good health and CMV-seropositive. CDR3 sequence: CASSLGPTGVGELFF. In nucleotides, the CDR3 is TGTGCCAGCAGCTTAGGCCCGACAGGGGTCGGGGAGCTGTTTTTT.